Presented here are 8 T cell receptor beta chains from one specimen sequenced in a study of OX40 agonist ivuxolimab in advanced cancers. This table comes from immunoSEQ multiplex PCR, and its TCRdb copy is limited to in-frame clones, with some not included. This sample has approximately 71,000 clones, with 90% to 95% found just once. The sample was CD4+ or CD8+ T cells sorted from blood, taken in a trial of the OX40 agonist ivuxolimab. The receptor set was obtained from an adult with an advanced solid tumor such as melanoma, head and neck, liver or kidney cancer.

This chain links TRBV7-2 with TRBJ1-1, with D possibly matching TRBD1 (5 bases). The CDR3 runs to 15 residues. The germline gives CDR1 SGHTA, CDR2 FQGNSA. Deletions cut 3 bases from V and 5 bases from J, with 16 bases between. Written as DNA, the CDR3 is TGTGCCAGCAGCTTCCGGGGGTTAGAGTGGACTGAAGCTTTCTTT. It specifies CASSFRGLEWTEAFF. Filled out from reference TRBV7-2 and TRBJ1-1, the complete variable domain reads GAGVSQSPSNKVTEKGKDVELRCDPISGHTALYWYRQSLGQGLEFLIYFQGNSAPDKSGLPSDRFSAERTGGSVSTLTIQRTQQEDSAVYLCASSFRGLEWTEAFFGQGTRLTVV.

The CDR3 nucleotides are TGTGCCAGCAGCTTAGAGGCCAGCCGTCGTTATGGCTACACCTTC. It encodes CASSLEASRRYGYTF. The chain uses TRBV11-2 and TRBJ1-2; D remains unclear. CDR1 and CDR2 from the germline V gene are SGHAT and FQNNGV. The CDR3 covers 15 residues. Trimming shortened V by 0 bases and J by 5 bases, and 13 bases separated the two germline ends.

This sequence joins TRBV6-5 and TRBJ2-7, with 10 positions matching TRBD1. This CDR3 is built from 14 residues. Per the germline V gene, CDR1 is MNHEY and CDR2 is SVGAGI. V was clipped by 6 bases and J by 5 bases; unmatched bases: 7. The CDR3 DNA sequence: TGTGCCAGCAGCCCCGGGACAGGGGTACACGAGCAGTACTTC. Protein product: CASSPGTGVHEQYF.

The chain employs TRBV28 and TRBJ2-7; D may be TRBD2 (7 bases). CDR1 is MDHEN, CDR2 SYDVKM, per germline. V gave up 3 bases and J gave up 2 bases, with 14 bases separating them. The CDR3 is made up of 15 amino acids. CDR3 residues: CASSFWGRGTYEQYF. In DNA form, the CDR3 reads TGTGCCAGCAGTTTCTGGGGGAGGGGGACCTACGAGCAGTACTTC.

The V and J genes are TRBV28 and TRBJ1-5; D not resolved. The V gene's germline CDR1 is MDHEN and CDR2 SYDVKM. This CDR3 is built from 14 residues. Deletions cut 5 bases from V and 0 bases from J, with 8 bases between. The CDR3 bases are TGTGCCAGCAGTCCGCCGGGTAGCAATCAGCCCCAGCATTTT. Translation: CASSPPGSNQPQHF.

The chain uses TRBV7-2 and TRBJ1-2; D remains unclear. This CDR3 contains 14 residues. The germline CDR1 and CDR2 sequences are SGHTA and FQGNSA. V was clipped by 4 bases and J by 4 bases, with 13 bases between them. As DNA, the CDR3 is TGTGCCAGCAGCTCCCTAACTGGGATCTATGGCTACACCTTC. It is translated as CASSSLTGIYGYTF.

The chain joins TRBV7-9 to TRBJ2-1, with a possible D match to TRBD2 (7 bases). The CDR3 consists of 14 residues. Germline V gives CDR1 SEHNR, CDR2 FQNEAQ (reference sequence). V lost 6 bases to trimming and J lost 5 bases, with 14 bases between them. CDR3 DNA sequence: TGTGCCAGCAGGTTCGGGGGGCTCCACAATGAGCAGTTCTTC. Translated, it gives CASRFGGLHNEQFF.

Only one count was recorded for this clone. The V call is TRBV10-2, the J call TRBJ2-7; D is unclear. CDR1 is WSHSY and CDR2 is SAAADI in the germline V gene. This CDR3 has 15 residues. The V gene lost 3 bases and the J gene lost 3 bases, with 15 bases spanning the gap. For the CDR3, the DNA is TGCGCCAGCAGTGAAGGCCCTTCGGTGGGCTACGAGCAGTACTTC. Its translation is CASSEGPSVGYEQYF.